This TCR beta chain comes out of a study of cytomegalovirus exposure and HLA in healthy donors. Study outcomes and limitations: Roughly uniform sequencing depth across donors was assumed, possibly incorrectly.

Germline assignment: CDR1 SGHRS and CDR2 YFSETQ. After removal of 4 bases from V and 6 bases from J, the junction contained 5 bases not matched to a gene. CDR3 length: 14 residues. The PCR had 60 Vbeta and 13 Jbeta primers. Assay used: immunoSEQ multiplex PCR; TCRdb lists only in-frame clones, some missing. This repertoire shows 150,000 to 200,000 clones, roughly 78% found once; its top ten account for approximately 4.7%. This clone was observed a handful of times. Its antigen is currently unknown. This receptor was taken from a young woman in good health and CMV-seropositive. The chain joins TRBV5-1 to TRBJ1-4; 8 bases are shared with TRBD1. The sequenced sample consisted of PBMCs. CDR3: CASSPGTGDEKLFF. CDR3 DNA sequence: TGCGCCAGCAGCCCCGGGACAGGTGATGAAAAACTGTTTTTT.